This is a list of T cell receptor beta chains from one sample in a study of blood T cell repertoires in COVID-19. Method: immunoSEQ multiplex PCR; TCRdb's copy keeps in-frame clones and lacks some. The sample lists 400,000 to 500,000 clones, roughly 89% occurring once. Sequencing used peripheral blood. These receptors were obtained from a woman in her twenties or thirties with active or convalescent COVID-19. The CDR3 runs from the conserved cysteine through the conserved F or W. The D gene is left open where the match is weak. Part of the rows lack a size; the others show once, few, many or a class for expanded clones.

V	D	size	J	DNA	CDR3
TRBV10-1	.	.	TRBJ1-1	TGCGCCAGCAGTCCCCGGGGAGTGGGGAACACTGAAGCTTTCTTT	CASSPRGVGNTEAFF
TRBV4-1	TRBD1	.	TRBJ1-6	TGCGCCAGTGGGACAGGGACCGATTCACCCCTCCACTTT	CASGTGTDSPLHF
TRBV10-3	.	.	TRBJ1-1	TGTGCCATCAGTGAGTCGAGGAATGAAATGAACACTGAAGCTTTCTTT	CAISESRNEMNTEAFF
TRBV19	.	.	TRBJ2-3	TGTGCCAGTAGTAAAGCTAGCACAGATACGCAGTATTTT	CASSKASTDTQYF
TRBV5-1	.	.	TRBJ2-2	TGCGCCAGCAGCTTTTGGCTGGGACTGCAGAACACCGGGGAGCTGTTTTTT	CASSFWLGLQNTGELFF
TRBV5-6	TRBD2	.	TRBJ2-3	TGTGCCAGCAGCTTACCGAACGAACTAGCGGGAGAGTATACGCAGTATTTT	CASSLPNELAGEYTQYF
TRBV24-1	.	.	TRBJ2-5	TGTGCCACCAGTGAGTTACTAGCTGGGAAGAGGGGCCAGTACTTC	CATSELLAGKRGQYF
TRBV2	.	.	TRBJ2-1	TGTGCCAGCACCCAGACAGAGACAGGAGCTAATGAGCAGTTCTTC	CASTQTETGANEQFF
TRBV9	.	.	TRBJ1-5	TGTGCCAGCAGCGTCGGTAGCCCGCCGGAGGGGCCCCAGCATTTT	CASSVGSPPEGPQHF
TRBV6-1	.	.	TRBJ1-4	TGTGCCAGCAGTGAAAATCCAGGGACTAATGAAAAACTGTTTTTT	CASSENPGTNEKLFF
TRBV5-6	.	.	TRBJ1-6	TGTGCCAGCAGCTTCGGACAGCTTAATTCACCCCTCCACTTT	CASSFGQLNSPLHF
TRBV5-4	.	.	TRBJ1-1	TGTGCCAGCAGCCCGGACAGCCACATGAACACTGAAGCTTTCTTT	CASSPDSHMNTEAFF
TRBV6-4	.	once	TRBJ2-1	TGTGCCAGCAGTGACGACGGGAACGGGTACAATGAGCAGTTCTTC	CASSDDGNGYNEQFF
TRBV2	TRBD1	.	TRBJ1-1	TGTGCCAGCAGTGATTTTACAGGGGTGAGCACTGAAGCTTTCTTT	CASSDFTGVSTEAFF
TRBV30	TRBD1	.	TRBJ1-2	TGTGCACAAACAGGGGGGAATGGCTACACCTTC	CAQTGGNGYTF
TRBV10-3	TRBD2	.	TRBJ2-1	TGTGCCATCAGATCCGGTGGGCTAGCGGAGTCCTACAATGAGCAGTTCTTC	CAIRSGGLAESYNEQFF
TRBV6-1	TRBD1	.	TRBJ1-2	TGTGCCAGCAGTGAAGCGGACAGGGTGGAAGGCTACACCTTC	CASSEADRVEGYTF
TRBV19	TRBD1	.	TRBJ2-1	TGTGCCAGTAGTACAGTTGGCCACAGGGGGATCTCCTACAATGAGCAGTTCTTC	CASSTVGHRGISYNEQFF
TRBV27	TRBD1	.	TRBJ1-1	TGTGCCAGCAGTTTACAGGGACAGGGACTACCTGAAGCTTTCTTT	CASSLQGQGLPEAFF
TRBV3-1/TRBV3-2	TRBD2	.	TRBJ2-1	TGTGCCAGCATGAGGACTAGCGTCGACAATGAGCAGTTCTTC	CASMRTSVDNEQFF
TRBV18	.	.	TRBJ1-1	TGTGCCAGCTCACCACTGGCAGGGGTGAACACTGAAGCTTTCTTT	CASSPLAGVNTEAFF
TRBV5-5	.	.	TRBJ1-3	TGTGCCAGCAGCTTGGATAGCTCTGGAAACACCATATATTTT	CASSLDSSGNTIYF
TRBV14	TRBD1	.	TRBJ2-2	TGTGCCAGCAGCAGACCAGGGGGGAACACCGGGGAGCTGTTTTTT	CASSRPGGNTGELFF
TRBV7-2	TRBD2	.	TRBJ2-1	TGTGCCAGCAGCTTAGCCGTGGCTAGCGGCTCCTACAATGAGCAGTTCTTC	CASSLAVASGSYNEQFF
TRBV24-1	TRBD1	.	TRBJ2-7	TGTGCCACCAGTGATGAGGACAGGGGAGCCTACGAGCAGTACTTC	CATSDEDRGAYEQYF
TRBV2	.	.	TRBJ1-6	TGTGCCAGCAGTGCGTCCCAGGGCAATTCACCCCTCCACTTT	CASSASQGNSPLHF
TRBV28	TRBD1	.	TRBJ2-7	TGTGCCAGCAGTTCCCCGGGACAGGGGGTTCCCTACGAGCAGTACTTC	CASSSPGQGVPYEQYF
TRBV18	TRBD2	.	TRBJ2-7	TGTGCCAGCTCCAGACTAGCGGGATCCTACGAGCAGTACTTC	CASSRLAGSYEQYF
TRBV6-5	.	.	TRBJ1-2	TGTGCCAGCAGCGGAGACAGGTATAACTATGGCTACACCTTC	CASSGDRYNYGYTF
TRBV4-1	.	.	TRBJ1-2	TGCGCCAGCAGACCCGAGGGTAACTATGGCTACACCTTC	CASRPEGNYGYTF
TRBV12-5	.	.	TRBJ1-4	TGTGCTAGTGGTTTGGTTGGCCATGTTAATGAAAAACTGTTTTTT	CASGLVGHVNEKLFF
TRBV7-9	.	few	TRBJ2-3	TGTGCCAGCAGCCCACGCGGCCCGGATACGCAGTATTTT	CASSPRGPDTQYF
TRBV27	TRBD1	.	TRBJ1-2	TGTGCCAGCAGTCCCGGACAGGGCTATGGCTACACCTTC	CASSPGQGYGYTF
TRBV5-1	.	.	TRBJ2-6	TGCGCCAGCAGCGTGGGCGGGGCGACGGGGGCCAACGTCCTGACTTTC	CASSVGGATGANVLTF
TRBV5-1	TRBD1	.	TRBJ2-2	TGCGCCAGCAGCTCACTCTTAGGACAGGGGTACACCGGGGAGCTGTTTTTT	CASSSLLGQGYTGELFF
TRBV9	TRBD2	.	TRBJ2-1	TGTGCCAGCAGCGTAGAAACTAGCGGGAGGAGGGATGAGCAGTTCTTC	CASSVETSGRRDEQFF
TRBV7-9	TRBD1	.	TRBJ1-4	TGTGCCAGCAGTTACGGGACAGCCGATGAAAAACTGTTTTTT	CASSYGTADEKLFF
TRBV27	.	.	TRBJ2-7	TGTGCCAGCCGTAGAAAAGAGTACTACGAGCGGCAGTACTTC	CASRRKEYYERQYF
TRBV6-1	TRBD1	.	TRBJ1-2	TGTGCCAGCAGAGAAGACAGGGCTGGTGGCTACACCTTC	CASREDRAGGYTF
TRBV3-1/TRBV3-2	.	.	TRBJ2-3	TGTGCCAGCAGCCAAGCGGTTAGACTACCTAACACAGATACGCAGTATTTT	CASSQAVRLPNTDTQYF
TRBV25-1	.	.	TRBJ2-1	TGTGCCAGCAGTGAATATTCTCTAGGACTAAGCTCCTACAATGAGCAGTTCTTC	CASSEYSLGLSSYNEQFF
TRBV27	TRBD2	.	TRBJ2-3	TGTGCCAGCAGTTTATCCCGCGGGGGGGCTCCAGATACGCAGTATTTT	CASSLSRGGAPDTQYF
TRBV9	TRBD2	.	TRBJ2-1	TGTGCCAGCAGCGTAGCCTTTTCCAGCGGGAGTAGGGGATACAATGAGCAGTTCTTC	CASSVAFSSGSRGYNEQFF
TRBV3-1/TRBV3-2	.	.	TRBJ1-1	TGTGCCAGCAGCCAGGGGGGTGAAGCTTTCTTT	CASSQGGEAFF
TRBV7-9	.	.	TRBJ2-3	TGTGCCAGCAGCTTTTCGGGGGACGGGATCACAGATACGCAGTATTTT	CASSFSGDGITDTQYF